This T cell receptor (beta chain) comes out of a study of cytomegalovirus exposure and HLA in healthy donors. Study observations and caveats: In a later analysis, an Asian-associated ancestry cluster reportedly showed fewer N-insertions than the roughly 690-donor mean. Accounts indicate the classifier identified cytomegalovirus status with strong specificity and sensitivity.

Per germline, CDR1 SGHAT and CDR2 FQNNGV. The CDR3 totals 17 residues. V was clipped by 6 bases and J by 3 bases, with 21 bases between them. This clone was counted once. Its antigen remains unidentified. Both 60 Vbeta primers and 13 Jbeta primers went into the PCR. TCRdb keeps only in-frame clones here, not all; method: immunoSEQ multiplex PCR. The sample has some 44,000 clones, roughly 87% seen once. At collection, donors were nominally healthy, but unrecorded immune exposures were probable. This chain joins TRBV11-2 and TRBJ2-1, with a possible D match to TRBD1 (6 bases). The sample was PBMCs. This clonotype was obtained from a woman aged 35 to 49 in good health and CMV-seropositive. For the CDR3, the DNA is TGTGCCAGCAGTCGGGACCTGGGGCAGGGGATCTACAATGAGCAGTTCTTC. Residues: CASSRDLGQGIYNEQFF.